The entry below gives a single T cell receptor beta chain sequence along with its context. A clone one base away is much larger, so this may be a read error. The conserved phenylalanine or tryptophan normally closing the CDR3 is absent here, so this likely arose from a read error. The sample is drawn from a study of CD8+CD57+ T cells in acquired aplastic anemia. About the study: Yields of DNA that came from sorted CD4+ and CD8+ cells averaged roughly 3.2 ug.

Germline CDR1 and CDR2: MGHRA and YSYEKL. Trimming shortened V by 0 bases and J by 7 bases, and 12 bases separated the two germline ends. The CDR3 totals 14 residues. The patients chosen for sequencing had shown expansion of CD8+CD57+ cells (detected by flow cytometry). Blood was sampled before the patients had received any therapy. The template for TCR beta VDJ and CDR3 sequence profiling was genomic DNA. TCRdb fed the reads into MiXCR, producing one record per CDR3 protein. The sample records over 150,000 distinct CDR3 sequences, 45% to 55% being singletons. V and J are TRBV4-1 and TRBJ2-5, with D possibly TRBD1 on 6 matching bases. This clonotype originated in a human donor with aplastic anemia. The sequenced sample consisted of sorted CD4+, CD8+, or CD8+CD57+ T cells (not recorded which) from PBMCs. The CDR3 DNA sequence: TGCGCCAGCAGCCAAGATAGGACAGCTGGGACCCAGTACTCC. Protein sequence: CASSQDRTAGTQYS.